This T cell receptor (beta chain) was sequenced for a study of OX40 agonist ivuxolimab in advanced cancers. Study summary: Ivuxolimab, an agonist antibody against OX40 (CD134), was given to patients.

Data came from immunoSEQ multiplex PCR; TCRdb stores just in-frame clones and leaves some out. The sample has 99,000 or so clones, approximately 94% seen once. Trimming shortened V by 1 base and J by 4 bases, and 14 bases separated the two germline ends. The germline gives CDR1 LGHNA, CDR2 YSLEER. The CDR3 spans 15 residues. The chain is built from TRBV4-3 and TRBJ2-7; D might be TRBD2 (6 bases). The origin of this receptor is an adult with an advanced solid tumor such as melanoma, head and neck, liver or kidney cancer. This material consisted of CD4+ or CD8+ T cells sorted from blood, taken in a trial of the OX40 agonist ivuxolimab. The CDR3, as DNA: TGCGCCAGCAGCCAAGTTACGGGAGCCCAATACGAGCAGTACTTC. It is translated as CASSQVTGAQYEQYF.